This T cell receptor beta chain came from a study of blood T cell repertoires in COVID-19. The J segment lost 3 bases and the V segment lost 3 bases, leaving 5 bases of the junction unmatched. Germline assignment: CDR1 SGHAT and CDR2 FQDESV (reference sequence). This CDR3 has 16 residues. Clones were read by immunoSEQ multiplex PCR, and TCRdb kept only the in-frame ones, dropping some. Of around 300,000 clones listed, about nine tenths are singletons. The chain links TRBV11-1 to TRBJ2-6; 7 bases line up with TRBD2. The sequence derives from a woman aged 45-65 years who had recovered from COVID-19. The sample taken for sequencing was PBMCs or T cells enriched from blood (not recorded which). CDR3 sequence reads: CASSLGGGYGANVLTF. CDR3 sequence (DNA): TGTGCCAGCAGCTTGGGCGGGGGATATGGGGCCAACGTCCTGACTTTC. Full variable domain (rest looked up from reference TRBV11-1 and TRBJ2-6): EAEVAQSPRYKITEKSQAVAFWCDPISGHATLYWYRQILGQGPELLVQFQDESVVDDSQLPKDRFSAERLKGVDSTLKIQPAELGDSAMYLCASSLGGGYGANVLTFGAGSRLTVL.